This T cell receptor beta chain was documented in a study of tumor and adjacent non-tumor tissue in lung cancer. Three rounds of nested PCR, following a modified ARM-PCR protocol, produced the TCRbeta library. TCRdb re-derived calls from the multiplex PCR reads in MiXCR, one entry per CDR3 protein. The sample carries roughly 150,000 distinct CDR3 sequences, roughly 70% recorded once. In regard to this clonotype: One end of the junction fails to match germline, which may point to a read error.

Germline CDR1 is SGHAT and CDR2 is FQNNGV. This CDR3 is 16 amino acids long. The template was RNA from unsorted bulk tissue. Sequencing was done on a sample of lung tumor tissue. The sequence came from a man in his sixties with small cell lung cancer. The V call is TRBV11-2, the J call TRBJ2-1; 12 nucleotides agree with TRBD2. CDR3 DNA: TGTGCCAGCAGCTTAGGACTAGCGGGAGTATACAATGAGCAATTCTTC. It specifies CASSLGLAGVYNEQFF.